This T cell receptor (beta chain) comes out of a study of CD8+ T cells in alopecia areata. Study as a whole: Patients given treatment had severity scored by the percentage of scalp area affected.

Study conclusions and caveats: Relative to normal scalp, lesional scalp, especially alopecia totalis/universalis, showed higher clonality. Many expanded lesional clones remained in scalp and blood on tofacitinib.

The sequencing template was cDNA reverse transcribed from extracted RNA. Clones were sequenced by immunoSEQ multiplex PCR, and TCRdb holds only the in-frame ones, with some missing. The sample lists 100,000 to 120,000 clones; 50% to 65% were seen once. A remark on this clone: As yet, its antigen is unknown.

The treatment was: oral pan-JAK inhibitor, 5-10 mg twice daily. Individuals with alopecia areata gave both lesional scalp punch biopsies and peripheral blood for collection. The sample here was CD4+ T cells sorted from blood, taken at week 24, from a patient treated with tofacitinib. The source of this sequence is a human donor with alopecia areata.

The CDR3 spells CASSKELFRGGYGYTF. The CDR3 nucleotides are TGTGCCAGCAGCAAAGAGCTTTTCAGGGGAGGCTATGGCTACACCTTC. The J gene is TRBJ1-2, the V gene TRBV21-1. TRBV21-1 is deemed a pseudogene. The CDR3 sequence is 16 residues long.